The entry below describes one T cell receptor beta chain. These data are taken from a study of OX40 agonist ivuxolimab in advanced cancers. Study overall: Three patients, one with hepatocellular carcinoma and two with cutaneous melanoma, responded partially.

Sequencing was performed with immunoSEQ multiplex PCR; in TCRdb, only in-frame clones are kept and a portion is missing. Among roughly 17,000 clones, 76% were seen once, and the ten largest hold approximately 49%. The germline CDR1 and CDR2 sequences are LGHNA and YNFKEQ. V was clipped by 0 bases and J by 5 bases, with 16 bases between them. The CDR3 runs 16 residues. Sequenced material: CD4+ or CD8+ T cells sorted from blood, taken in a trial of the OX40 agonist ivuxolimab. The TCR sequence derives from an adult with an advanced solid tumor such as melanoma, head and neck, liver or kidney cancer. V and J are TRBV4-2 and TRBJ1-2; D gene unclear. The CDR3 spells CASSQDRGRLIYGYTF. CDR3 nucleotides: TGTGCCAGCAGCCAAGATCGCGGCAGGTTGATTTATGGCTACACCTTC.